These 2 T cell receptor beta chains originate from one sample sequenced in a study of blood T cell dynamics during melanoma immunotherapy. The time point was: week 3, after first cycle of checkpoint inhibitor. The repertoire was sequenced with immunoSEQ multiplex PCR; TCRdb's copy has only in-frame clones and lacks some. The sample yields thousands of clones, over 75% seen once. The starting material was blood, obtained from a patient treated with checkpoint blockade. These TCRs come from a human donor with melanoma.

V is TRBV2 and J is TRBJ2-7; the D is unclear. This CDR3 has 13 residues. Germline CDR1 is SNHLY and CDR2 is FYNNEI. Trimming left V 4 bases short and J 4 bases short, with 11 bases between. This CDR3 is CASSARQLYEQYF. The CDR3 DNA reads TGTGCCAGCAGTGCTCGGCAGTTGTACGAGCAGTACTTC. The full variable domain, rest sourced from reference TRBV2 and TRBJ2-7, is EPEVTQTPSHQVTQMGQEVILRCVPISNHLYFYWYRQILGQKVEFLVSFYNNEISEKSEIFDDQFSVERPDGSNFTLKIRSTKLEDSAMYFCASSARQLYEQYFGPGTRLTVT.

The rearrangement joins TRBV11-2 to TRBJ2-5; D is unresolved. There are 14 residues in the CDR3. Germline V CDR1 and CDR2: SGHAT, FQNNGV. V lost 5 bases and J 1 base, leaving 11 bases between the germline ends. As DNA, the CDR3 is TGTGCCAGCAGCCTTAGCCAGACCCAAGAGACCCAGTACTTC. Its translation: CASSLSQTQETQYF.